This TCR beta chain originates from a study of high-grade serous ovarian cancer treatment subgroups. Study-level results: Without spatial data, bulk sequencing limits insight into HGSC tumor diversity.

In the case of this clone: Its antigen remains unidentified.

Tumor samples were taken before definitive surgery or chemotherapy. Clones were sequenced by immunoSEQ multiplex PCR, and TCRdb holds only the in-frame ones, with some missing. This sample has about 12,000 clones, with about 90% found just once. CDR1 is LNHDA, CDR2 SQIVND, per germline (reference sequence). The CDR3 contains 14 residues. The V segment lost 6 bases and the J segment 6 bases; nucleotides outside the gene matches: 8. Sequenced material: tumor tissue. This chain uses TRBV19 with TRBJ1-5; 7 bases fit TRBD1. This receptor was identified in a human donor with high-grade serous ovarian cancer. CDR3 sequence: CASRSTGLVQPQHF. The CDR3, as DNA: TGTGCCAGTAGATCGACAGGGTTGGTTCAGCCCCAGCATTTT.